This TCR beta chain is from a study of blood T cells in healthy people across ages. Study summary: When template switching was applied, about one barcoded beta molecule was captured per two T cells.

The CDR3 totals 16 residues. CDR1 and CDR2 (germline): SNHLY, FYNNEI. V dropped 8 bases and J dropped 5 bases, with 24 bases sitting between them. Findings and caveats of the study: Older age coincided with a roughly linear decline in TCR beta diversity per million T cells. When one million T cells were used, diversity estimates were thought to be underestimates.

As regards this clonotype: What it recognizes is unknown.

A J-beta primer mix and a sample-barcoded 5' primer were used in a second PCR of roughly 7 to 12 cycles. TCRdb processed the 5' RACE reads anew with MiXCR; each CDR3 protein has one entry. This sample yields around 1,500,000 distinct CDR3 sequences, of which approximately 38% are seen a single time; under 8% belongs to the top ten. This clonotype originated in a woman in her late teens or twenties in good health. The chain uses TRBV2 and TRBJ2-5, with a weak D call TRBD2 (5 bases). Sample: blood. The CDR3 sequence: CASSPTAGILWETQYF. The CDR3 DNA reads as TGTGCCAGCTCCCCGACTGCCGGGATTCTATGGGAGACCCAGTACTTC. Looking up the rest from reference TRBV2 and TRBJ2-5 gives the full variable domain: EPEVTQTPSHQVTQMGQEVILRCVPISNHLYFYWYRQILGQKVEFLVSFYNNEISEKSEIFDDQFSVERPDGSNFTLKIRSTKLEDSAMYFCASSPTAGILWETQYFGPGTRLLVL.